This T cell receptor beta chain was retrieved from a study of Tregs in tolerant kidney transplant recipients. Broader study findings: Expanding Tregs on activated donor B cells appeared to best identify donor-specific TCRbeta clones. Biological reproducibility was not directly addressed in this study. Few patients were studied, so findings need validation in larger groups.

About this clone: Its specificity is unknown.

CD4+CD25+CD127- Tregs, CD4+CD25- non-Tregs, CD4 and CD8 cells were sorted. The data were produced by immunoSEQ multiplex PCR, yet TCRdb's version contains in-frame clones alone and is incomplete. This sample has some 250,000 clones, with roughly four fifths found just once. The V and J ends lost 1 base and 3 bases respectively, with 8 bases between them. The CDR3 runs to 14 residues. CDR1 is SGDLS and CDR2 is YYNGEE in the germline V gene. The clonotype comes from a human donor in good health. Sample: CD4+ T cells from blood. The chain joins TRBV9 to TRBJ1-3; D is unclear. The CDR3 DNA reads as TGTGCCAGCAGCGTATTAGGGTTTGGAAACACCATATATTTT. Translating it yields CASSVLGFGNTIYF.